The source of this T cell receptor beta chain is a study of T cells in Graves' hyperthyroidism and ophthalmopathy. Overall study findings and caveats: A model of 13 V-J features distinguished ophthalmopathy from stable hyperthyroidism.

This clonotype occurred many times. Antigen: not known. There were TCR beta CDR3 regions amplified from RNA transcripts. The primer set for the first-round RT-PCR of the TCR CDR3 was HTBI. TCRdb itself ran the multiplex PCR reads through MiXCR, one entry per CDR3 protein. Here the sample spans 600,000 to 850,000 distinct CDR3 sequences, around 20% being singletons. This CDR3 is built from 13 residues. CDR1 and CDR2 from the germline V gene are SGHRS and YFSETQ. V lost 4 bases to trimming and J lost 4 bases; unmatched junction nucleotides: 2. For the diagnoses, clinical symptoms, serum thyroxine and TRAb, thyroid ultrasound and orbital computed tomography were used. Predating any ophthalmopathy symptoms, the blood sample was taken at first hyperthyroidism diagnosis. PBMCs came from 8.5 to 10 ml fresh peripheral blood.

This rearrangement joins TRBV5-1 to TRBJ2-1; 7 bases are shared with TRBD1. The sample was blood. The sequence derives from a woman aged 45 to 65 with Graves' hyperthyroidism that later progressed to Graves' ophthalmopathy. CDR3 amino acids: CASSIQGYNEQFF. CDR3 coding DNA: TGCGCCAGCAGCATACAGGGGTACAATGAGCAGTTCTTC.